Below, one T cell receptor beta chain is given with its context. The antigen it binds to is not known. No per-base quality is available; no much larger clone lies one base away. The donors were healthy, HIV-negative adults with no recently reported acute infections or vaccinations. Every donor was a Caucasian adult residing in Nashville, Tennessee, USA. CD4+ T cells were enriched by magnetic negative selection; naive cells were then positively selected on CD45RA, and the negative fraction formed the memory subset. Blood was obtained by leukapheresis, after which PBMCs were separated by Ficoll-Histopaque density gradient centrifugation and cryopreserved in liquid nitrogen vapor phase. Analytical flow cytometry was used to check the purity and quantity of each magnetically sorted T cell population. Genomic DNA was isolated from each sorted fraction and quantified by UV absorbance on a Nanodrop 2000c.

The trim is 8 bases for V and 0 bases for J, with a gap of 16 bases between the germline ends. The CDR3 spans 16 residues, from the cysteine through the phenylalanine. The CDR3 DNA has 48 bases and is translated from base 1. The CDR1 and CDR2 encoded by the germline V gene (reference sequence) are SEHNR and FQNEAQ. This specimen belongs to a study of shared clonotypes between healthy human individuals (dated by TCRdb to 2019 to 2021). For the study in its entirety: The cohort included a few men and a couple of women between 18 and 49 years of age. For each donor, CD4 naive and CD4 memory were each given three plates, CD8 naive was given two plates, and CD8 memory was given one plate. To estimate repertoire size and how much clonotypes are shared between individuals, the study performed deep sequencing of blood TCR repertoires from 4 to 6 healthy adults. To increase sequencing depth and limit assay-specific biases, TCR repertoire library preparation and sequencing were carried out by different laboratories using diverse techniques. Leukapheresis yielded between about 0.94 and 9.5 billion PBMCs per donor. Findings and caveats that apply to the study as a whole: Because the study included a small number of donors, the genetic and exposure-history diversity represented was limited. When a handful of donors were compared, the shared fraction of clonotypes was 5% to 6.5% for naive CD4, less than 4% for naive CD8, 2.3% for memory CD4, and under 0.5% for memory CD8. Pairwise subsampling led to the expectation that sequencing depth would affect the degree of clonotype sharing among donors. Only blood was sampled, and tissue TCR repertoires likely differ from those in blood. Compared with non-shared clonotypes, clonotypes shared by all four sorted-subset donors had higher generation probabilities. Naive subsets generally had larger estimated clonotype richness than memory subsets did. Rarefaction of sorted-subset datasets indicated incomplete sequencing despite the large sequencing depth.

TCR CDR3 regions were amplified from genomic DNA by multiplex PCR using the deep immunoSEQ assay. Extracted genomic DNA from each cell subset was spread evenly across all wells of several immunoSEQ 96-well plates, with each plate serving as a replicate. For sorted subsets, 150 to 200 ng genomic DNA, equal to tens of thousands of T cell genomes, was loaded into each replicate PCR. Purified libraries were quantified with a Qubit 3.0 fluorometer, sized on a Bioanalyzer 2100, and re-quantified with the KAPA Library Quantification kit. Each immunoSEQ 96-well plate was sequenced on its own single-read 150-cycle Illumina NextSeq 550 flow cell. As for the original processing: Because only junctional sequences without quality scores were contained in the immunoSEQ output, filtering matching that applied to full-length reads could not be performed. Sequences were annotated with PyIR, a Python wrapper for IgBLAST v1.9, and V/J genes and CDR3 were assigned using IMGT germline references. Reads with weak V/J assignments (E-value above 1e-6), missing CDR3, stop codons, out-of-frame junctions, or ambiguous translated residues were removed. V3J clonotypes were defined as sequences sharing the same inferred V gene, J gene, and CDR3 amino acid sequence. Percentage overlap between repertoires was computed as shared unique clonotypes divided by the size of the smaller repertoire. RTK rarefaction, the Chao1 estimator, and Recon v2.1 estimates of unobserved clonotypes were used to assess repertoire richness. Generation probabilities for all TCRbeta clonotypes obtained by the gDNA method from a few donors were computed using OLGA. Imported from immuneACCESS, the table was reduced by TCRdb to in-frame sequences with V and J called. These copies leave out some clones; in studies compared against another copy, an unresolved V gene accounts for under half, and the cause of the remainder is not known. Clone size and the V and J calls come from that table; the DNA yielded D and trimming. This sample comprises approximately 740,000 clones, approximately 74% of them detected only once. The ten top clones hold 1.5% to 2% of the sample.

The source material was memory CD4+ T cells sorted from blood. This specimen's cell subset or site label, interpreted: CD45RA-negative fraction. The sequence derives from a woman aged 25 to 39 in good health. Recombination linked TRBV7-9 to TRBJ2-2, with a tentative D gene TRBD2 over 5 matching bases. The CDR3 region has the sequence CASGRRAAPNTGELFF. The DNA sequence is as follows: TGTGCCAGCGGACGGCGGGCAGCACCGAACACCGGGGAGCTGTTTTTT.